This record looks at one T cell receptor beta chain sequence and its context. Germline values: CDR1 SNHLY, CDR2 FYNNEI. Trimming took off 1 base at V and 5 bases at J, with 2 bases between the two ends. The CDR3 loop spans 11 amino acids. The data were produced by immunoSEQ multiplex PCR, yet TCRdb's version contains in-frame clones alone and is incomplete. Here the sample spans more than 60,000 clones, about nine tenths being singletons. This sample was included in a study of OX40 agonist ivuxolimab in advanced cancers. Turning to the study itself: The study gave patients intravenous ivuxolimab at 0.01 to 10 mg/kg every 2 weeks. Partial responses occurred in three patients (one hepatocellular carcinoma, two cutaneous melanoma). A diagnosis of hepatocellular carcinoma, melanoma, renal cell or head and neck cancer was present in dose-escalation patients.

The origin of this receptor is an adult with an advanced solid tumor such as melanoma, head and neck, liver or kidney cancer. The V and J genes are TRBV2 and TRBJ2-5; D is ambiguous. The source was CD4+ or CD8+ T cells sorted from blood, collected in a trial of the OX40 agonist ivuxolimab. The CDR3 is CASSEDETQYF. CDR3 in DNA: TGTGCCAGCAGTGAAGACGAGACCCAGTACTTC. Filled out from reference TRBV2 and TRBJ2-5, the complete variable domain reads EPEVTQTPSHQVTQMGQEVILRCVPISNHLYFYWYRQILGQKVEFLVSFYNNEISEKSEIFDDQFSVERPDGSNFTLKIRSTKLEDSAMYFCASSEDETQYFGPGTRLLVL.